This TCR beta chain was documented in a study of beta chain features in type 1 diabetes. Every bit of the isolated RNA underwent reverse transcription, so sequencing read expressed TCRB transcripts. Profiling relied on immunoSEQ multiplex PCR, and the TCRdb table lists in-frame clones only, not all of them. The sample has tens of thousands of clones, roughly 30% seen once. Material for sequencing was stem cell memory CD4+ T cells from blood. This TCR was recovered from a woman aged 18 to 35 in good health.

CDR3 sequence: CASSPRMPDYGYTF. CDR3 nucleotides: TGTGCCAGCAGCCCTAGGATGCCGGACTATGGCTACACCTTC. The chain carries TRBV7-2 and TRBJ1-2; D call uncertain. Trimming took off 5 bases at V and 3 bases at J, with 13 bases between the two ends. The CDR3 has 14 residues. The germline V gene has CDR1 SGHTA and CDR2 FQGNSA. Combining the CDR3 with reference TRBV7-2 and TRBJ1-2 gives the whole variable domain GAGVSQSPSNKVTEKGKDVELRCDPISGHTALYWYRQSLGQGLEFLIYFQGNSAPDKSGLPSDRFSAERTGGSVSTLTIQRTQQEDSAVYLCASSPRMPDYGYTFGSGTRLTVV.